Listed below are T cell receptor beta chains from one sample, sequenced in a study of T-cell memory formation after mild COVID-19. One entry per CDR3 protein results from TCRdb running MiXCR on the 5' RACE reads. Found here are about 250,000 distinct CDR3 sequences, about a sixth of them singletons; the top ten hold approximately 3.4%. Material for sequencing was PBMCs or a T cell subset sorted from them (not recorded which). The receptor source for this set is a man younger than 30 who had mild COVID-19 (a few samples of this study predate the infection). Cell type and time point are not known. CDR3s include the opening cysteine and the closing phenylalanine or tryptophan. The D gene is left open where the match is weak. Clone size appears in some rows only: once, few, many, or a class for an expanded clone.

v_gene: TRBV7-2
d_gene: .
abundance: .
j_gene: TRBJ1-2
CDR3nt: TGTGCCAGCAGCTTGAGTGTTTGGGGTGTGCGAGGGAACTATGGCTACACCTTC
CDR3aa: CASSLSVWGVRGNYGYTF

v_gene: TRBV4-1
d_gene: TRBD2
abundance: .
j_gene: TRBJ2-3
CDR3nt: TGCGCCAGCAGACGAATAGCGGGGGGCACAGATACGCAGTATTTT
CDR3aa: CASRRIAGGTDTQYF

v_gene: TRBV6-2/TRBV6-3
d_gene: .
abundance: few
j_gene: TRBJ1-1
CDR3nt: TGTGCCAGCAGTTACCGGCAGAACACTGAAGCTTTCTTT
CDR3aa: CASSYRQNTEAFF

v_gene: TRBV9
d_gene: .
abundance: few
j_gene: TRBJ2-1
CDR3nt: TGTGCCAGCAGCGTCCTGCGGGGCAGCTCCTACAATGAGCAGTTCTTC
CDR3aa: CASSVLRGSSYNEQFF

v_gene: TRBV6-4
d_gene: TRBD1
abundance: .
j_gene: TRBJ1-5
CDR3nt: TGTGCCAGCAGCGAAGGGGGCCAGCCCCAGCATTTT
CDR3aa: CASSEGGQPQHF

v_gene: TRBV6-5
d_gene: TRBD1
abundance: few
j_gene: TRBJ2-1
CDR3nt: TGTGCCAGCAGGCGGACAGGGAACAATGAGCAGTTCTTC
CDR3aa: CASRRTGNNEQFF

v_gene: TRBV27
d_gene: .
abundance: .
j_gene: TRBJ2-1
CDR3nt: TGTGCCAGCAGTATCAGGATGAGCTCCTACAATGAGCAGTTCTTC
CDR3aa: CASSIRMSSYNEQFF

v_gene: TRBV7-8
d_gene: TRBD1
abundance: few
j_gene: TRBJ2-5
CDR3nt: TGTGCCAGCAGCTTTCTACCCGGGACAGGGGAAGAGACCCAGTACTTC
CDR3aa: CASSFLPGTGEETQYF

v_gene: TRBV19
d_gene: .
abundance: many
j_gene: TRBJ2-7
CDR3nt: TGTGCCAGTAGTATACGTGTATACTCCTACGAGCAGTACTTC
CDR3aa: CASSIRVYSYEQYF

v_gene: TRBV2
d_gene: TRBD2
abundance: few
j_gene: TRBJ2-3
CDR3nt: TGTGCCAGCAATAGCGGGGCAGATAGCACAGATACGCAGTATTTT
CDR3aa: CASNSGADSTDTQYF

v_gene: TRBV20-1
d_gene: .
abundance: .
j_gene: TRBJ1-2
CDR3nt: TGCAGTGCCCTTCCATTCGGCGGTCAACTCTATGGCTACACCTTC
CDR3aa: CSALPFGGQLYGYTF

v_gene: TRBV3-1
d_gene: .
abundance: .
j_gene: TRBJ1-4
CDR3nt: TGTGCCAGCAGCCTGAATCGGGGCGAAAAACTGTTTTTT
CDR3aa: CASSLNRGEKLFF

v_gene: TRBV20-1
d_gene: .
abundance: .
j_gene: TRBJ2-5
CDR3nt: TGCAGTGCAGCAACCACAGACCACATCGAGACCCAGTACTTC
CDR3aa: CSAATTDHIETQYF

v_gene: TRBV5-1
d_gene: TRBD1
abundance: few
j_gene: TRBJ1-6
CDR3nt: TGCGCCAGCAGCAATAATGCAGGGGGCGATTCACCCCTCCACTTT
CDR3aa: CASSNNAGGDSPLHF

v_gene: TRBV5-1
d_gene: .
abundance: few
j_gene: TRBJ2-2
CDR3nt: TGCGCCAGCAGCGCCCGGACGGGGGTTGGCGCCGGGGAGCTGTTTTTT
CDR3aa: CASSARTGVGAGELFF

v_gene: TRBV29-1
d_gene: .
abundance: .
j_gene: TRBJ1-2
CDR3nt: TGCAGCGTTGTCCAAGGCAGACAGGTCGGCTACACCTTC
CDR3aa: CSVVQGRQVGYTF

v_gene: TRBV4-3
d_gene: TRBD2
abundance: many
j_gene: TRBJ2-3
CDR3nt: TGCGCCAGCAGCCAAGTGGGGACTAGCGGCACAGATACGCAGTATTTT
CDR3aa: CASSQVGTSGTDTQYF

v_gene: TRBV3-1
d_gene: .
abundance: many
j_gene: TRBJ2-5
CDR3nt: TGTGCCAGCAGCCTCGGGACACATCAAGAGACCCAGTACTTC
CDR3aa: CASSLGTHQETQYF

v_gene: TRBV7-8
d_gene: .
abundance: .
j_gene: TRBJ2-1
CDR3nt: TGTGCCAGCAGCCCTTATGGACAGTCCGGGAGCAATGAGCAGTTCTTC
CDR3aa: CASSPYGQSGSNEQFF

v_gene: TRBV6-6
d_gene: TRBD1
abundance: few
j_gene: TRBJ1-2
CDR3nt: TGTGCCAGCAGTTCCCGTTCGACAGGGGCGGTTTATGGCTATGGCTACACCTTC
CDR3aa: CASSSRSTGAVYGYGYTF

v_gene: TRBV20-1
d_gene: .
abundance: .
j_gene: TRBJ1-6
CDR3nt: TGCAGTGCTAGAATCTCGACAGGCGGTAATTCACCCCTCCACTTT
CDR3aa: CSARISTGGNSPLHF

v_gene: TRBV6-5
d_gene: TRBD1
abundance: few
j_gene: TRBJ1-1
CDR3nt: TGTGCCAGCAGTGGTCAGGGGGGATGGACTGAAGCTTTCTTT
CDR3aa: CASSGQGGWTEAFF

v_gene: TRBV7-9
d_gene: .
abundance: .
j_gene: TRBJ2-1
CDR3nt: TGTGCCAGCAGCTATGAAGGGGGAGGGCAGTTCTTC
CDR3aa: CASSYEGGGQFF

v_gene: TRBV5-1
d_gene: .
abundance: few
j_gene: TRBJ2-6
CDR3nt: TGCGCCAGCAGCCGTAACGGGGGAACTGGGGCCAACGTCCTGACTTTC
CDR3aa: CASSRNGGTGANVLTF

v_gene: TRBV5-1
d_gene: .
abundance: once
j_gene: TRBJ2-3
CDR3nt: TGCGCCAGCACGGGCCAGGGGGGGGCAGATACGCAGTATTTT
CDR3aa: CASTGQGGADTQYF

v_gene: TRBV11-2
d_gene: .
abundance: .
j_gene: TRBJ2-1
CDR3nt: TGTGCCAGCACTCCTGTGGAGGGACCCTACAATGAGCAGTTCTTC
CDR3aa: CASTPVEGPYNEQFF

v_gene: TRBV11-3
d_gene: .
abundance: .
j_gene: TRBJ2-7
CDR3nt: TGTGCCAGCAGCTTGGCGGAATCCTACGAGCAGTACTTC
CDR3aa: CASSLAESYEQYF

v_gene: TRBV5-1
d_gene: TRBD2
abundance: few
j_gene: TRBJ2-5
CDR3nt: TGCGCCAGCAGCTTGGCCCGGGGGGGCCAAGAGACCCAGTACTTC
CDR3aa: CASSLARGGQETQYF